The 20 T cell receptor beta chains in this list originate from one sample, sequenced in a study of cytomegalovirus exposure and HLA in healthy donors. The PCR ran on 60 Vbeta and 13 Jbeta primers. Repertoires were generated with immunoSEQ multiplex PCR, while TCRdb's copy carries only in-frame clones and drops some. In the table there are under 130,000 clones, 60% to 80% of which are singletons. Sequencing input: PBMCs. These receptors came from a woman in her thirties or forties in good health and CMV-seropositive.

This clone has more than one count but fewer than ten. The chain joins TRBV16 to TRBJ1-2; possibly TRBD1 for D (6 bases). Germline V gene lookup returns CDR1 KGHSY and CDR2 FQNENV. Trimming removed 3 bases from V and 8 bases from J, with 13 bases in between. CDR3 length equals 13 residues. The CDR3 coding sequence is TGTGCCAGCAGCCACGACAGGCCAGTAGGCTACACCTTC. Amino acid sequence: CASSHDRPVGYTF.

This clone was observed a single time. In DNA, the CDR3 is TGTGCCAGCAGTTCCCCGACAGCCTACGAGCAGTACTTC. This gives the protein CASSSPTAYEQYF. This sequence joins TRBV28 and TRBJ2-7; D possibly corresponds to TRBD1 (5 bases). This CDR3 region has 13 residues. Per the germline V gene, CDR1 is MDHEN and CDR2 is SYDVKM. V lost 4 bases and J lost 2, with 9 bases in between.

The V gene is TRBV4-1, the J gene TRBJ2-1, with a tentative D call TRBD2 (5 bases). The CDR3 loop spans 14 amino acids. V dropped 4 bases and J dropped 3 bases, with 10 bases sitting between them. Germline CDR1 reads MGHRA; CDR2 reads YSYEKL. DNA for the CDR3: TGCGCCAGCAGCCCAGGACTCCTCTACAATGAGCAGTTCTTC. This translates into CASSPGLLYNEQFF.

The chain couples TRBV7-9 to TRBJ2-2; D is uncertain. The CDR3 is made up of 16 amino acids. Germline V lookup: CDR1 SEHNR, CDR2 FQNEAQ (reference sequence). V lost 4 bases, J lost 2 bases, and 14 bases lay in between. DNA for the CDR3: TGTGCCAGCAGCTCTCGACAACTTGGAAACACCGGGGAGCTGTTTTTT. This translates into CASSSRQLGNTGELFF.

About this clone: The conserved phenylalanine or tryptophan is not found at the CDR3 terminus, so this likely reflects a read error. It is unclear where the CDR3 begins or ends on the DNA, so no DNA is shown, and the CDR3 is as TCRdb lists it. The rearrangement links TRBV5-4 to TRBJ2-7; the listed D gene, TRBD2, was not tested against the DNA. The CDR3 is 12 amino acids in total, end residues counted. The V gene's germline CDR1 is SGHNT and CDR2 YYREEE (reference sequence). The CDR3 region is CASSLGPGTSSI.

This clone appeared once. The CDR3 loop is CASSAPGDRREKLFF. CDR3 bases: TGTGCCAGCAGCGCCCCGGGGGACAGGCGCGAAAAACTGTTTTTT. This sequence joins TRBV5-6 and TRBJ1-4; 8 bases line up with TRBD1. There are 15 residues in the CDR3. Losses at the gene ends were 4 bases for V and 8 bases for J; bases not matched to a gene: 10. Germline CDR1 reads SGHDT; CDR2 reads YYEEEE.

This chain joins TRBV5-1 and TRBJ2-2, with 9 bases that match TRBD1. The germline V gene has CDR1 SGHRS and CDR2 YFSETQ. V dropped 2 bases and J dropped 0; count of bases not matched to a gene: 11. CDR3 size: 19 residues. CDR3 region: CASSLGDRGLETNTGELFF. The CDR3 region has the DNA TGCGCCAGCAGCTTAGGAGACAGGGGGTTGGAAACGAACACCGGGGAGCTGTTTTTT.

This chain connects TRBV5-1 to TRBJ2-3, with D perhaps TRBD2 (5 bases). The germline V and J ends were trimmed by 0 bases and 4 bases, with 12 bases remaining between them. The CDR3 spans 15 residues. Germline V gene sequence: CDR1 SGHRS, CDR2 YFSETQ. The CDR3 DNA reads TGCGCCAGCAGCTTGGTGGAGGAACCACCAGATACGCAGTATTTT. Amino acids: CASSLVEEPPDTQYF.

The rearrangement links TRBV9 to TRBJ1-3; TRBD1 aligns across 7 bases. The CDR3 loop spans 15 amino acids. After removal of 4 bases from V and 2 bases from J, the junction contained 6 bases not matched to a gene. In germline, CDR1 is SGDLS, CDR2 YYNGEE. As DNA, the CDR3 is TGTGCCAGCAGCTTACGGGACAGAACTGGAAACACCATATATTTT. Protein: CASSLRDRTGNTIYF.

V usage is TRBV5-1 and J usage is TRBJ1-1, with D perhaps TRBD1 (5 bases). Looked up from germline, CDR1 is SGHRS and CDR2 is YFSETQ. The CDR3 loop spans 13 amino acids. V was trimmed by 3 bases and J by 10 bases, leaving 16 bases between them. The CDR3 region is CASSYDRVGGAFF. The CDR3 DNA reads as TGCGCCAGCAGCTATGACAGAGTTGGTGGAGCTTTCTTT.

This chain links TRBV10-3 with TRBJ2-2; 14 bases are a match to TRBD2. With 9 bases clipped from V and 7 bases from J, the junction kept 4 bases outside the gene matches. CDR1 ENHRY and CDR2 SYGVKD come from the germline V gene. The CDR3 is 14 amino acids. The CDR3 sequence: CAMGLAGDGGELFF. The CDR3 DNA reads TGTGCCATGGGACTAGCGGGAGATGGCGGGGAGCTGTTTTTT.

This clone was found once. The chain couples TRBV4-1 to TRBJ1-5; possible D gene TRBD1, 5 bases. Germline V lookup: CDR1 MGHRA, CDR2 YSYEKL. The V end lost 1 base, the J end lost 5 bases, and 24 bases lay between the germline ends. CDR3 length: 19 residues. The CDR3 region is CASSQAGVSRATEDQPQHF. CDR3 sequence (DNA): TGCGCCAGCAGCCAAGCGGGGGTTTCCAGGGCAACGGAGGATCAGCCCCAGCATTTT.

The chain couples TRBV9 to TRBJ1-2; D gene uncertain. This CDR3 region has 14 residues. With 0 bases removed from V and 3 bases from J, the gap between germline ends came to 9 bases. Germline V gives CDR1 SGDLS, CDR2 YYNGEE. The CDR3, as DNA: TGTGCCAGCAGCGTAGGAGGGTATGACTATGGCTACACCTTC. Amino acids: CASSVGGYDYGYTF.

V usage is TRBV28 and J usage is TRBJ2-2; D is unresolved. The CDR3 has 13 amino acids. V shed 5 bases and J shed 3 bases, with 7 bases lying between them. CDR1 MDHEN and CDR2 SYDVKM come from the germline V gene. CDR3 in DNA: TGTGCCAGCAGTCCCGGGTACACCGGGGAGCTGTTTTTT. Protein product: CASSPGYTGELFF.

The CDR3 sequence is CASSSDSTEAFF. CDR3 bases: TGTGCCAGCAGTTCGGACAGCACTGAAGCTTTCTTT. V is TRBV28 and J is TRBJ1-1, with a weak D call TRBD1 (6 bases). The V end was cut by 4 bases, the J end by 4 bases, with 7 bases between. In germline, CDR1 is MDHEN, CDR2 SYDVKM. The CDR3 sequence is 12 residues long.

This clone was observed a handful of times. The chain joins TRBV5-5 to TRBJ2-5, with D possibly matching TRBD2 (6 bases). There are 11 residues in the CDR3. The germline V gene encodes CDR1 SGHKS and CDR2 YYEKEE (reference sequence). V was cut by 4 bases and J by 12 bases, with 13 bases left in between. The CDR3 nucleotides are TGTGCCAGCAGCCCCGGGGGAATTGAGTACTTC. It encodes CASSPGGIEYF.

In this sample, this clone turned up once. The rearrangement links TRBV7-6 to TRBJ1-2, with D possibly being TRBD1 (5 bases). CDR3 length: 15 residues. CDR1 is SGHVS, CDR2 FNYEAQ, per germline. Trimming pared 2 bases from V and 0 bases from J, leaving 10 bases between. The CDR3, as DNA: TGTGCCAGCAGCTTATACCGGGGGTCTAACTATGGCTACACCTTC. Its translation is CASSLYRGSNYGYTF.

The chain couples TRBV6-5 to TRBJ1-1; TRBD1 is a possible D gene (6 bases). CDR3 length equals 14 residues. V lost 7 bases, J lost 4 bases, and 16 bases lay in between. Germline V CDR1 and CDR2: MNHEY, SVGAGI. As DNA, the CDR3 is TGTGCCAGCATTCCACCCGGGGGGCTCACTGAAGCTTTCTTT. Its protein product is CASIPPGGLTEAFF.

The V and J genes are TRBV5-1 and TRBJ2-4; D possibly corresponds to TRBD2 (7 bases). This CDR3 has 14 residues. V was trimmed by 4 bases and J by 6 bases, leaving 14 bases between them. Germline CDR1 SGHRS, CDR2 YFSETQ. The CDR3 nucleotides are TGCGCCAGCAGCCTGGGGGGGCCTGGAAACATTCAGTACTTC. Translating it yields CASSLGGPGNIQYF. The variable domain in full, with the rest retrieved from reference TRBV5-1 and TRBJ2-4, is KAGVTQTPRYLIKTRGQQVTLSCSPISGHRSVSWYQQTPGQGLQFLFEYFSETQRNKGNFPGRFSGRQFSNSRSEMNVSTLELGDSALYLCASSLGGPGNIQYFGAGTRLSVL.

The DNA for the CDR3 is TGTGCCAGTAGTATAGGACCAGGGGGCGAGCAGTACTTC. This codes for CASSIGPGGEQYF. The gene calls are TRBV19 and TRBJ2-7; 7 nucleotides align to TRBD1. V gave up 1 base and J gave up 6 bases; unmatched junction bases: 3. The V gene's germline CDR1 is LNHDA and CDR2 SQIVND (reference sequence). The CDR3 consists of 13 residues.